These T cell receptor beta chains were read from a single sample in a study of graft-versus-host responses after intestinal transplantation. The method was immunoSEQ multiplex PCR; TCRdb's version includes in-frame clones alone and lacks a portion of them. The sample lists about 47,000 clones; approximately 92% were seen once. Sequenced material: PBMCs, taken around 790 days after a first intestinal transplant, on the day of a second. The receptors stem from a human patient who received an intestinal transplant, so some T cells may come from the graft donor. Both conserved end residues are part of each CDR3. D genes are given only for firm matches. Some rows mark clone size as missing; the rest say once, few, many or name a class of expanded clone.

D	length	V	size	J	CDR3	DNA
NA	14	TRBV30	NA	TRBJ1-5	CAWSQGYSNQPQHF	TGTGCCTGGAGTCAGGGCTATAGCAATCAGCCCCAGCATTTT
NA	15	TRBV30	once	TRBJ2-7	CAWSRTIALGPEQYF	TGTGCCTGGAGTAGAACCATAGCCCTTGGCCCCGAGCAGTACTTC
NA	15	TRBV18	once	TRBJ1-1	CASSPMGAGFTEAFF	TGTGCCAGCTCACCCATGGGGGCGGGTTTCACTGAAGCTTTCTTT
NA	15	TRBV11-3	NA	TRBJ2-3	CASSFGRSSTDTQYF	TGTGCCAGCAGCTTTGGGCGGAGCAGCACAGATACGCAGTATTTT
NA	16	TRBV7-9	NA	TRBJ2-6	CASSLALSSGANVLTF	TGTGCCAGCAGCTTAGCGCTCAGCTCTGGGGCCAACGTCCTGACTTTC
TRBD2	18	TRBV5-1	NA	TRBJ2-7	CASSLGGVPTSRAYEQYF	TGCGCCAGCAGCCTGGGTGGAGTCCCGACTAGCAGAGCCTACGAGCAGTACTTC
NA	15	TRBV5-1	NA	TRBJ2-7	CASSPPPGGLYEQYF	TGCGCCAGCAGCCCCCCTCCGGGGGGCCTCTACGAGCAGTACTTC
NA	13	TRBV6-6	NA	TRBJ1-5	CASSYEGVQPQHF	TGTGCCAGCAGTTACGAAGGGGTTCAGCCCCAGCATTTT
NA	13	TRBV29-1	NA	TRBJ1-3	CSATQDSGNTIYF	TGCAGCGCAACTCAGGACTCTGGAAACACCATATATTTT
NA	13	TRBV7-9	NA	TRBJ1-1	CASSLRGETEAFF	TGTGCCAGCAGCTTAAGAGGAGAGACTGAAGCTTTCTTT
TRBD1	13	TRBV6-4	NA	TRBJ2-5	CASSVLQGETQYF	TGTGCCAGCAGTGTCTTACAGGGGGAGACCCAGTACTTC
TRBD1	14	TRBV6-1	once	TRBJ1-3	CASRAGGSGNTIYF	TGTGCCAGCAGGGCAGGGGGCTCTGGAAACACCATATATTTT
NA	16	TRBV6-5	NA	TRBJ2-1	CASSYLERTDYNEQFF	TGTGCCAGCAGTTACCTCGAGCGGACAGATTACAATGAGCAGTTCTTC
NA	15	TRBV29-1	NA	TRBJ2-7	CSVSFWGELSYEQYF	TGCAGCGTCTCCTTTTGGGGGGAGCTGAGCTACGAGCAGTACTTC
NA	14	TRBV27	NA	TRBJ2-5	CASRPGFVQETQYF	TGTGCCAGCCGACCGGGGTTTGTCCAAGAGACCCAGTACTTC
NA	15	TRBV30	NA	TRBJ2-7	CAWRSINQGPYEQYF	TGTGCCTGGAGGTCCATCAATCAGGGGCCCTACGAGCAGTACTTC
NA	16	TRBV9	NA	TRBJ2-5	CASSPRTGTPLETQYF	TGTGCCAGCAGCCCCCGCACCGGGACTCCGCTAGAGACCCAGTACTTC
NA	15	TRBV7-3	NA	TRBJ2-7	CASSLGGSLDYEQYF	TGTGCCAGCAGCTTAGGTGGCAGCCTGGACTACGAGCAGTACTTC
NA	17	TRBV5-1	NA	TRBJ2-7	CASSLAWRTVSSYEQYF	TGCGCCAGCAGCTTGGCGTGGCGGACAGTGAGCTCCTACGAGCAGTACTTC
NA	16	TRBV28	NA	TRBJ1-5	CASSNRVTGSNQPQHF	TGTGCCAGCAGTAACAGGGTTACGGGAAGCAATCAGCCCCAGCATTTT
NA	13	TRBV4-1	once	TRBJ2-7	CASSQGPADEQYF	TGCGCCAGCAGCCAAGGTCCTGCAGACGAGCAGTACTTC
TRBD2	15	TRBV6-5	few	TRBJ2-5	CASSYGTSGVQSQYF	TGTGCCAGCAGTTACGGTACTAGCGGGGTGCAGTCCCAGTACTTC
NA	13	TRBV2	NA	TRBJ1-2	CASSGGEVYGYTF	TGTGCCAGCAGTGGAGGAGAGGTTTATGGCTACACCTTC
TRBD1	15	TRBV11-2	NA	TRBJ1-4	CASSFPNRGREKLFF	TGTGCCAGCAGCTTTCCTAACAGGGGACGTGAAAAACTGTTTTTT
TRBD2	16	TRBV9	NA	TRBJ2-1	CASSVLAGGSYNEQFF	TGTGCCAGCAGCGTGTTAGCGGGAGGATCCTACAATGAGCAGTTCTTC
NA	14	TRBV6-5	NA	TRBJ1-3	CAVFDSSSGNTIYF	TGTGCAGTCTTTGACAGCAGCTCTGGAAACACCATATATTTT
NA	15	TRBV5-5	NA	TRBJ2-7	CASSGGQEGSYEQYF	TGTGCCAGCAGCGGAGGACAAGAAGGCTCCTACGAGCAGTACTTC
NA	13	TRBV11-2	NA	TRBJ2-2	CASGATNTGELFF	TGTGCCAGTGGGGCTACGAACACCGGGGAGCTGTTTTTT
NA	13	TRBV5-4	once	TRBJ1-1	CASRSGERAEAFF	TGTGCCAGCAGGTCAGGGGAGAGGGCTGAAGCTTTCTTT
NA	12	TRBV29-1	NA	TRBJ1-3	CSGTGVDNTIYF	TGCAGCGGAACCGGGGTGGATAACACCATATATTTT
TRBD1	15	TRBV18	few	TRBJ2-7	CASSPQGGGSYEQYF	TGTGCCAGCTCTCCACAGGGGGGTGGGTCCTACGAGCAGTACTTC
TRBD2	18	TRBV4-1	NA	TRBJ2-7	CASSRIPLGLAGEDEQYF	TGCGCCAGCAGCCGCATACCATTGGGACTAGCGGGAGAGGACGAGCAGTACTTC
NA	16	TRBV5-1	NA	TRBJ2-5	CASSLTGPIKGETQYF	TGCGCCAGCAGCTTGACGGGGCCTATCAAAGGGGAGACCCAGTACTTC
NA	11	TRBV29-1	NA	TRBJ2-7	CSVVTTYEQYF	TGCAGCGTTGTGACAACCTACGAGCAGTACTTC
NA	14	TRBV30	NA	TRBJ1-2	CAWSDGGTYNGYTF	TGTGCCTGGAGTGATGGGGGGACCTACAATGGCTACACCTTC
NA	13	TRBV27	NA	TRBJ1-1	CASSLSDRTEAFF	TGTGCCAGCAGTTTATCCGACAGGACTGAAGCTTTCTTT
TRBD2	16	TRBV28	once	TRBJ2-4	CASSSPIAGASNIQYF	TGTGCCAGCAGTTCTCCTATAGCGGGGGCATCAAACATTCAGTACTTC
TRBD2	14	TRBV4-2	NA	TRBJ2-1	CASSQEVGGNEQFF	TGTGCCAGCAGCCAAGAGGTGGGGGGGAATGAGCAGTTCTTC
NA	15	TRBV7-3	NA	TRBJ1-6	CASSLGDRLNSPLHF	TGTGCCAGCAGCTTAGGGGACCGCCTAAATTCACCCCTCCACTTT
NA	16	TRBV27	NA	TRBJ1-5	CASSPRGLVGSQPQHF	TGTGCCAGCAGTCCTAGGGGCCTCGTGGGAAGTCAGCCCCAGCATTTT
NA	16	TRBV7-9	NA	TRBJ2-2	CASSRGVDLLTGELFF	TGTGCCAGCAGCCGAGGGGTAGATCTCCTTACCGGGGAGCTGTTTTTT
NA	18	TRBV7-2	NA	TRBJ2-1	CASSLGWGPGPEQDEQFF	TGTGCCAGCAGCTTAGGATGGGGGCCGGGACCGGAGCAGGATGAGCAGTTCTTC
TRBD1	15	TRBV29-1	NA	TRBJ1-2	CSVEAWGQGREGYTF	TGCAGCGTTGAAGCCTGGGGACAGGGAAGAGAAGGCTACACCTTC
NA	12	TRBV10-3	NA	TRBJ2-3	CATARDTDTQYF	TGTGCCACCGCCCGGGACACAGATACGCAGTATTTT
NA	15	TRBV30	few	TRBJ2-3	CAWSVLRSSTDTQYF	TGTGCCTGGAGTGTACTCAGGAGTTCCACAGATACGCAGTATTTT